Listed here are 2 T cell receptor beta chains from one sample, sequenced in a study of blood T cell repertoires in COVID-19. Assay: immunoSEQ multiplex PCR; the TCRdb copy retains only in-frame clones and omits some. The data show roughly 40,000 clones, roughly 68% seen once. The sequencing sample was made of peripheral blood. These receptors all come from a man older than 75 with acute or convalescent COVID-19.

This chain's CDR3 is CATSTNGRVSYEQYF. Written as DNA, the CDR3 is TGTGCCACTTCGACCAACGGGAGGGTCTCCTACGAGCAGTACTTC. V gene TRBV19 combines with J gene TRBJ2-7, with TRBD2 matching 8 bases. V was pared by 10 bases and J by 0 bases, with 11 bases of the junction left unmatched. Germline CDR1 is LNHDA and CDR2 is SQIVND (reference sequence). This CDR3 spans 15 amino acids.

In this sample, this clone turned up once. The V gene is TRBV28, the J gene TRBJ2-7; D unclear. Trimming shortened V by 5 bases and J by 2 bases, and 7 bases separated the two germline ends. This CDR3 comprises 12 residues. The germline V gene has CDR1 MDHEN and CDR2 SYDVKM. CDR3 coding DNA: TGTGCCAGCAGTCGACTCCCCTACGAGCAGTACTTC. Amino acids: CASSRLPYEQYF.